This T cell receptor beta chain was sequenced in a study of blood T cell repertoires in COVID-19. Recovered Cohort 3 donors showed two negative PCRs, clearance, or symptom resolution. Here immunoSEQ multiplex PCR was the method, and the copy in TCRdb shows in-frame clones only, minus some. The table records approximately 270,000 clones, 70% to 90% of them present only once. V lost 1 base and J lost 2, with 11 bases in between. The CDR3 sequence is 15 residues long. CDR1 and CDR2 from the germline V gene are MDHEN and SYDVKM. Material: PBMCs or T cells enriched from blood (not recorded which). V gene TRBV28 combines with J gene TRBJ2-5; D is uncertain. This sequence was found in a woman aged 45-65 years who had recovered from COVID-19. The CDR3 sequence: CASSLFIMRQETQYF. In nucleotides, the CDR3 is TGTGCCAGCAGTTTATTCATAATGCGGCAAGAGACCCAGTACTTC.